This TCR beta chain was documented in a study of shared clonotypes between healthy human individuals. Across the whole study: Contributing individuals were two females and a few males aged 18 to 49. Findings and limits, study-wide: Represented genetic and exposure-history diversity was restricted by having few donors.

Germline assignment: CDR1 MDHEN and CDR2 SYDVKM. The CDR3 length is 15 residues. V was clipped by 3 bases and J by 3 bases; unmatched bases: 5. Assay execution took place at the deep level. Several immunoSEQ plates received, in even portions, the genomic DNA of each subset. Assay: immunoSEQ multiplex PCR; the TCRdb copy retains only in-frame clones and omits some. The sample lists approximately 470,000 clones; around 80% were seen once. With regard to this clone: Its cognate antigen is unknown.

The chain recombines TRBV28 with TRBJ2-7, with TRBD2 matching 10 bases. The source is a woman aged 40-49 years in good health. Some clones in this sample may be carry-over from other donors' samples. Sequencing used PBMCs. The CDR3 bases are TGTGCCAGCAGTTTGAGGACTAGCGGCCTCTACGAGCAGTACTTC. This codes for CASSLRTSGLYEQYF.